These 25 T cell receptor beta chains were all obtained from the same sample, sequenced in a study of identifying expanded T cells in peripheral blood. Here immunoSEQ multiplex PCR was the method, and the copy in TCRdb shows in-frame clones only, minus some. Among over 45,000 clones listed, about 83% were seen once. Sequenced input: blood. The source is a person aged 18 to 70 in good health.

The rearrangement uses TRBV27 and TRBJ2-7; TRBD2 might be the D (5 bases). Germline V gene sequence: CDR1 MNHEY, CDR2 SMNVEV (reference sequence). Trimming shortened V by 4 bases and J by 3 bases, and 10 bases separated the two germline ends. The CDR3 runs to 13 residues. The CDR3 loop is CASSSRAHYEQYV. The CDR3 bases are TGTGCCAGCAGTTCGCGGGCCCACTACGAGCAGTACGTC.

The J gene is TRBJ1-1, the V gene TRBV6-1; D is undetermined. Germline V gene lookup returns CDR1 MNHNS and CDR2 SASEGT. The CDR3 consists of 13 residues. Trimming pared 5 bases from V and 0 bases from J, leaving 7 bases between. CDR3: CASSLHMNTEAFF. DNA of the CDR3: TGTGCCAGCAGTCTTCACATGAACACTGAAGCTTTCTTT.

This clone has a single count. In DNA form, the CDR3 reads TGTGCCAGCAGTTTTCGCGCCGGGACAGGGGAGGGGAACACTGAAGCTTTCTTT. Protein product: CASSFRAGTGEGNTEAFF. The chain links TRBV27 to TRBJ1-1; 10 nucleotides line up with TRBD1. Germline CDR1 MNHEY, CDR2 SMNVEV (reference sequence). The CDR3 is made up of 18 amino acids. Trimming removed 3 bases from V and 1 base from J; junction bases left unmatched: 11.

The V gene is TRBV5-1, the J gene TRBJ2-7; D is tentatively TRBD1 or TRBD2 (6 bases each). The V gene lost 0 bases and the J gene lost 0 bases, with 10 bases spanning the gap. This CDR3 is 15 amino acids long. CDR1 and CDR2 (germline): SGHRS, YFSETQ. CDR3 sequence: CASSLAGGASYEQYF. The DNA for the CDR3 is TGCGCCAGCAGCTTGGCCGGGGGCGCCTCCTACGAGCAGTACTTC.

The chain joins TRBV10-2 to TRBJ2-7; D not certain. The length of the CDR3 is 12 residues. Germline-derived CDR1 and CDR2 are WSHSY and SAAADI. V was cut by 0 bases and J by 6 bases, with 6 bases left in between. CDR3 in amino acids: CASSESVGEQYF. CDR3 nucleotide sequence: TGCGCCAGCAGTGAGTCGGTAGGCGAGCAGTACTTC.

CDR3 DNA: TGTGCCAGCAGTGAGGGACGGGGGAATCTATATGGCTACACCTTC. This codes for CASSEGRGNLYGYTF. This chain uses TRBV2 with TRBJ1-2; a weak D match, TRBD1 (5 bases). CDR3 length: 15 residues. CDR1 SNHLY and CDR2 FYNNEI come from the germline V gene. Trimming shortened V by 3 bases and J by 5 bases, and 16 bases separated the two germline ends.

The chain combines TRBV13 with TRBJ2-1, with 8 positions matching TRBD2. The germline V gene has CDR1 PRHDT and CDR2 FYEKMQ (reference sequence). The ends lost 4 bases at V and 0 bases at J; junction bases unmatched: 11. This CDR3 spans 18 amino acids. The CDR3 sequence: CASSYAPTSVSSYNEQFF. The CDR3, as DNA: TGTGCCAGCAGCTATGCCCCGACTAGCGTAAGCTCCTACAATGAGCAGTTCTTC.

This rearrangement joins TRBV7-9 to TRBJ1-2; D may be TRBD1 (5 bases). Trimming took 5 bases from V and 8 from J, leaving 18 bases between them. Germline lookup yields CDR1 SEHNR and CDR2 FQNEAQ (reference sequence). This CDR3 is built from 14 residues. The CDR3 reads CASSAEGGAVGYTF. DNA for the CDR3: TGTGCCAGCAGCGCCGAAGGTGGGGCCGTGGGCTACACCTTC.

The gene calls are TRBV11-2 and TRBJ2-5; no clear D gene. The germline CDR1 and CDR2 sequences are SGHAT and FQNNGV. The V end was cut by 3 bases, the J end by 2 bases, with 4 bases between. The CDR3 is 12 amino acids. The CDR3 DNA sequence: TGTGCCAGCAGCTTTGGACAAGAGACCCAGTACTTC. This translates into CASSFGQETQYF.

The chain links TRBV18 to TRBJ1-1; D is undetermined. The CDR3 spans 13 residues. Germline CDR1 reads KGHSH; CDR2 reads LQKENI. V lost 1 base and J 0 bases, leaving 3 bases between the germline ends. The CDR3 DNA reads TGTGCCAGCTCACCACGAGTGAACACTGAAGCTTTCTTT. Its translation is CASSPRVNTEAFF. The full variable domain, completed using reference TRBV18 and TRBJ1-1, is NAGVMQNPRHLVRRRGQEARLRCSPMKGHSHVYWYRQLPEEGLKFMVYLQKENIIDESGMPKERFSAEFPKEGPSILRIQQVVRGDSAAYFCASSPRVNTEAFFGQGTRLTVV.

This clone has a handful of counts. This chain links TRBV30 with TRBJ1-2; D possibly corresponds to TRBD1 (5 bases). The CDR3 covers 15 residues. Germline CDR1 reads GTSNPN; CDR2 reads SVGIG (reference sequence). Trimming took off 5 bases at V and 0 bases at J, with 16 bases between the two ends. The CDR3: CAWGPAGLANYGYTF. CDR3 in DNA: TGTGCCTGGGGGCCAGCAGGGTTAGCTAACTATGGCTACACCTTC.

The rearrangement joins TRBV27 to TRBJ2-3, with D perhaps assigned TRBD1 or TRBD2 (7 bases each). The V end lost 6 bases, the J end lost 1 base, and 14 bases lay between the germline ends. CDR1 is MNHEY and CDR2 is SMNVEV in the germline V gene (reference sequence). The CDR3 is made up of 15 amino acids. The CDR3 reads CASSPRGTGTDTQYF. The CDR3 DNA follows: TGTGCCAGCAGCCCGCGGGGGACAGGCACAGATACGCAGTATTTT.

V gene TRBV11-3 combines with J gene TRBJ2-3; 7 positions match TRBD2. V was clipped by 0 bases and J by 10 bases; unmatched bases: 16. The CDR3 has 17 amino acids. Germline loops: CDR1 SGHNT, CDR2 YENEEA. The CDR3 sequence is CASSLESWLQSGEAQYF. The CDR3 DNA reads TGTGCCAGCAGCTTAGAAAGTTGGCTACAGAGCGGGGAGGCGCAGTATTTT.

The rearrangement links TRBV6-5 to TRBJ2-1; a weak D match, TRBD1 (6 bases). Germline CDR1 MNHEY, CDR2 SVGAGI. The CDR3 sequence is 15 residues long. Trimming pared 6 bases from V and 0 bases from J, leaving 12 bases between. CDR3 in amino acids: CASSRGRSSYNEQFF. CDR3 DNA: TGTGCCAGCAGCAGGGGAAGGAGCTCCTACAATGAGCAGTTCTTC.

This clone was seen only a few times. The sample has other DNA sequences that encode this CDR3 too. The genes are TRBV30 and TRBJ2-1; D may correspond to TRBD1 or TRBD2 (5 bases each). The CDR3 sequence is 12 residues long. Looked up from germline, CDR1 is GTSNPN and CDR2 is SVGIG (reference sequence). Trimming removed 1 base from V and 9 bases from J, with 10 bases in between. The CDR3 here is CAWSALGAEQFF. CDR3 DNA: TGTGCCTGGAGTGCACTCGGGGCTGAGCAGTTCTTC.

V usage is TRBV7-3 and J usage is TRBJ2-3, with TRBD2 matching 8 bases. V was pared by 5 bases and J by 3 bases, with 7 bases of the junction left unmatched. The CDR3 contains 15 residues. Germline assignment: CDR1 SGHTA and CDR2 FQGTGA. CDR3 sequence reads: CASSEIGTRTDTQYF. In nucleotides, the CDR3 is TGTGCCAGCAGCGAGATCGGGACTAGGACAGATACGCAGTATTTT.

This chain links TRBV7-2 with TRBJ2-1; 10 bases map to TRBD2. In germline, CDR1 is SGHTA, CDR2 FQGNSA. CDR3 length equals 14 residues. The junction had 3 bases not matched to a gene; V was cut back by 1 base and J by 9 bases. CDR3 region: CASSLGTSGIEQFF. CDR3 in DNA: TGTGCCAGCAGCTTAGGGACTAGCGGAATTGAGCAGTTCTTC.

The chain recombines TRBV21-1 with TRBJ2-7. TRBV21-1 is described as a pseudogene. This CDR3 is built from 12 residues. The chain's CDR3 is CASSKMFYEQYV. For the CDR3, the DNA is TGTGCCAGCAGCAAGATGTTCTACGAGCAGTACGTC.

The genes are TRBV30 and TRBJ2-7; 13 bases agree with TRBD2. J lost 4 bases, V lost 5 bases, and 29 bases had no gene match. The length of the CDR3 is 22 residues. Germline CDR1 and CDR2: GTSNPN and SVGIG (reference sequence). DNA of the CDR3: TGTGCCTGGCGACCGTCGGGACCGACGGGACTAGCGGGAACAATTCTTAAGTACGAGCAGTACTTC. Its protein is CAWRPSGPTGLAGTILKYEQYF.

This clone was recorded a few times. CDR3 sequence (DNA): TGTGCCAGCAGCCCTTCTACCTACGAGCAGTACTTC. Residues: CASSPSTYEQYF. This chain links TRBV14 with TRBJ2-7, with D unresolved. This CDR3 has 12 amino acids. Germline CDR1 is SGHDN and CDR2 is FVKESK. V was pared by 4 bases and J by 2 bases, with 6 bases between.

The chain is built from TRBV12-5 and TRBJ2-3; 7 bases align to TRBD1. The CDR3 is 15 residues long. Germline-derived CDR1 and CDR2 are LGHNT and FRNRAP. Losses at the gene ends were 1 base for V and 5 bases for J; bases not matched to a gene: 6. The CDR3 loop reads CASGLGNRGRDTQYF. The CDR3 region has the DNA TGTGCTAGTGGTTTGGGTAATAGGGGGCGAGATACGCAGTATTTT.

The chain combines TRBV6-1 with TRBJ2-1; TRBD1 agrees at 12 bases. The germline CDR1 and CDR2 sequences are MNHNS and SASEGT. J lost 7 bases, V lost 3 bases, and 13 bases had no gene match. The CDR3 extends over 18 amino acids. In nucleotides, the CDR3 is TGTGCCAGCAGTGACCGTCCCGGGACAGGGGGCGCTTTTAATGAGCAGTTCTTC. Its protein is CASSDRPGTGGAFNEQFF.

The chain has TRBV30 and TRBJ1-2, with a weak D call TRBD1 (5 bases). Germline V CDR1 and CDR2: GTSNPN, SVGIG (reference sequence). Trimming removed 0 bases from V and 0 bases from J, with 14 bases in between. The CDR3 loop spans 16 amino acids. In DNA, the CDR3 is TGTGCCTGGAGTGTATGGGGCAAGGCGGCTAACTATGGCTACACCTTC. Translated, it gives CAWSVWGKAANYGYTF.

The CDR3 DNA reads TGCGCCAGCGGTCGGACTAGCGGGAGAACAGATACGCAGTATTTT. The encoded protein is CASGRTSGRTDTQYF. V gene TRBV5-1 combines with J gene TRBJ2-3, with 13 bases matching TRBD2. With 7 bases clipped from V and 3 bases from J, the junction kept 5 bases outside the gene matches. The CDR3 sequence is 15 residues long. Germline CDR1 and CDR2: SGHRS and YFSETQ. Full variable domain (outside the CDR3, taken from reference TRBV5-1 and TRBJ2-3): KAGVTQTPRYLIKTRGQQVTLSCSPISGHRSVSWYQQTPGQGLQFLFEYFSETQRNKGNFPGRFSGRQFSNSRSEMNVSTLELGDSALYLCASGRTSGRTDTQYFGPGTRLTVL.

The chain recombines TRBV7-9 with TRBJ1-1; D gene unclear. V shed 3 bases and J shed 7 bases, with 9 bases lying between them. Germline lookup yields CDR1 SEHNR and CDR2 FQNEAQ (reference sequence). The CDR3 totals 12 residues. CDR3 DNA sequence: TGTGCCAGCAGCTTGGGAGGGAATGAAGCTTTCTTT. Its translation is CASSLGGNEAFF.